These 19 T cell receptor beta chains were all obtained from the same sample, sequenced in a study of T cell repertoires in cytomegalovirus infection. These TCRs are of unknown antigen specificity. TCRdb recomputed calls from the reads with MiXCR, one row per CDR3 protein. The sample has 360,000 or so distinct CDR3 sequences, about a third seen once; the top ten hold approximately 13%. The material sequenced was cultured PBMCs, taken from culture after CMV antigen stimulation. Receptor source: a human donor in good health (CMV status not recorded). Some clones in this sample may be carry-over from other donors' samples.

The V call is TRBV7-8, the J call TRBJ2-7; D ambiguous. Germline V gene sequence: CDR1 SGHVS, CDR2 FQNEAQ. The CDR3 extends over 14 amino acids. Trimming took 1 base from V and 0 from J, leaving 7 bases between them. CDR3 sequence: CASSLDSRSYEQYF. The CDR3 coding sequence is TGTGCCAGCAGCTTAGACAGTCGCTCCTACGAGCAGTACTTC.

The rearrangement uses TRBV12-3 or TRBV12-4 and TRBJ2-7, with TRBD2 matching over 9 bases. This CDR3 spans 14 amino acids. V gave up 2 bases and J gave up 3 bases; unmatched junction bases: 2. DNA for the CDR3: TGTGCCAGCAGTTTACGCGGGAGGGACTACGAGCAGTACTTC. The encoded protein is CASSLRGRDYEQYF.

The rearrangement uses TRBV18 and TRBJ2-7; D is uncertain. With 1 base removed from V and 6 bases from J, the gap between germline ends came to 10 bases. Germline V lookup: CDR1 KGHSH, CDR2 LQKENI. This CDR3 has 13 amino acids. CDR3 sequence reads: CASSPLSATEQYV. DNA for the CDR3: TGTGCCAGCTCACCACTGTCAGCGACCGAGCAGTACGTC.

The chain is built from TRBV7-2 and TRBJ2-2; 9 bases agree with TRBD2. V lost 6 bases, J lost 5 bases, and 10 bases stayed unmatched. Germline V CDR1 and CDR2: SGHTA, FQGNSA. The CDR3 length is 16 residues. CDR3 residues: CASSPRTSAGTGELFF. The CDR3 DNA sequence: TGTGCCAGCAGTCCTAGGACTAGCGCGGGGACCGGGGAGCTGTTTTTT. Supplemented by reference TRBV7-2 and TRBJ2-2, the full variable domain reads GAGVSQSPSNKVTEKGKDVELRCDPISGHTALYWYRQSLGQGLEFLIYFQGNSAPDKSGLPSDRFSAERTGGSVSTLTIQRTQQEDSAVYLCASSPRTSAGTGELFFGEGSRLTVL.

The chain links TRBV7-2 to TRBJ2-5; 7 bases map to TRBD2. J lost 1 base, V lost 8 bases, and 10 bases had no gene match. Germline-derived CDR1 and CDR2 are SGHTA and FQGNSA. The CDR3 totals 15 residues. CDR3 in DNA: TGTGCCAGCGGTGTGGGTGGGACTACCCAAGAGACCCAGTACTTC. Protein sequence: CASGVGGTTQETQYF.

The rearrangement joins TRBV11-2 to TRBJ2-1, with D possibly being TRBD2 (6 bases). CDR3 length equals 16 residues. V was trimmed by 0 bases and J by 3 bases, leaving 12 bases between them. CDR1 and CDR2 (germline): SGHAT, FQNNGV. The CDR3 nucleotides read TGTGCCAGCAGCTTAGATCGGGACTCACTCTACAATGAGCAGTTCTTC. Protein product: CASSLDRDSLYNEQFF.

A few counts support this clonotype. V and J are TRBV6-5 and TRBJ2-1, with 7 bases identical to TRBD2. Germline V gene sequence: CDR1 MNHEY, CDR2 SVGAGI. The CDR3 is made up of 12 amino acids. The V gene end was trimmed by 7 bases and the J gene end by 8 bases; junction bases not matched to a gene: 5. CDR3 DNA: TGTGCCAGCACTACGGGAGGATATGAGCAGTTCTTC. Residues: CASTTGGYEQFF.

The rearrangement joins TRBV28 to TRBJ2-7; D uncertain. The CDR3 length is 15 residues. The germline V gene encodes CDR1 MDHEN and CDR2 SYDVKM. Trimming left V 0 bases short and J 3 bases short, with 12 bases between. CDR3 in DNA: TGTGCCAGCAGTTTATGTGTCAGCTGCCACTACGAGCAGTACTTC. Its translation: CASSLCVSCHYEQYF.

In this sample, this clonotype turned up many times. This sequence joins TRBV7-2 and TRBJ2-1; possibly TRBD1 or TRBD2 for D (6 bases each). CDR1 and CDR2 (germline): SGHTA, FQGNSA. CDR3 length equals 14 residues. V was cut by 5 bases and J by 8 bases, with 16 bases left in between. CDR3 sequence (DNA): TGTGCCAGCAGCCCGGGGGCTGATAGGCATGAGCAGTTCTTC. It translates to CASSPGADRHEQFF.

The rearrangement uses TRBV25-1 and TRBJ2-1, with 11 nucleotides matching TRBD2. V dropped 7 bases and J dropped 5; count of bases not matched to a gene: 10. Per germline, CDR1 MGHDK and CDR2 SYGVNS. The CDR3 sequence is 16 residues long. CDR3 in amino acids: CASTFLAGGRNNEQFF. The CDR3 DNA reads TGTGCCAGCACCTTCCTAGCGGGAGGCAGAAACAATGAGCAGTTCTTC.

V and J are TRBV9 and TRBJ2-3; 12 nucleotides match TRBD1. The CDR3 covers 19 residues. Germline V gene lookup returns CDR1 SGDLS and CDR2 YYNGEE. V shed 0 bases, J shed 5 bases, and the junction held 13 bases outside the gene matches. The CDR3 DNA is TGTGCCAGCAGCGTAGGGGGGACAGGGGGCTTTTTGGCGAGAGATACGCAGTATTTT. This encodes CASSVGGTGGFLARDTQYF.

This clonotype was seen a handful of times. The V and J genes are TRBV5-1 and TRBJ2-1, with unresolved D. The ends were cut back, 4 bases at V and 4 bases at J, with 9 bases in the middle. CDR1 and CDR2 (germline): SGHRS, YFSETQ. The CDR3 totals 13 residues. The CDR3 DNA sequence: TGCGCCAGCAGCCTTGGCCTATACAATGAGCAGTTCTTC. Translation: CASSLGLYNEQFF.

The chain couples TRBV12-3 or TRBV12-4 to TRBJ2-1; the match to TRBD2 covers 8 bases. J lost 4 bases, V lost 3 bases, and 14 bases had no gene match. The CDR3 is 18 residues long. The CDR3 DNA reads TGTGCCAGCAGTTTTAGGGGGATCGGGACTAGGCTATACAATGAGCAGTTCTTC. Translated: CASSFRGIGTRLYNEQFF.

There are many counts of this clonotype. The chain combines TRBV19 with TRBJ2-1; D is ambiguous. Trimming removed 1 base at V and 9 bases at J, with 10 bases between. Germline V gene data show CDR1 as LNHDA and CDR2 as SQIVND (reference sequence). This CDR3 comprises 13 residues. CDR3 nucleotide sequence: TGTGCCAGTAGTATAGGCTCACTCGTTGAGCAGTTCTTC. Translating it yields CASSIGSLVEQFF.

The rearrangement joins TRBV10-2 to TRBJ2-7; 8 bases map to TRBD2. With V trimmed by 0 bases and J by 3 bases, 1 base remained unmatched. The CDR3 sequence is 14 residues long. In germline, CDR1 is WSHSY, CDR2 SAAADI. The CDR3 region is CASSESAGGYEQYF. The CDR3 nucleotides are TGCGCCAGCAGTGAGTCGGCGGGGGGCTACGAGCAGTACTTC.

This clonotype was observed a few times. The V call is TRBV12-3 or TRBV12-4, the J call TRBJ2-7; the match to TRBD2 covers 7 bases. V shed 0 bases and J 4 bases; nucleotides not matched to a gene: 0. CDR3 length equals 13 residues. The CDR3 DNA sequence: TGTGCCAGCAGTTTAGCAGCGGGATACGAGCAGTACTTC. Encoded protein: CASSLAAGYEQYF.

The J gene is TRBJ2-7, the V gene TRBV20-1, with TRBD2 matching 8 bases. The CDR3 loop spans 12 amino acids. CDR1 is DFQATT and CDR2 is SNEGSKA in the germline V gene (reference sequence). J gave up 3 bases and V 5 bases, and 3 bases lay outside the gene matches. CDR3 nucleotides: TGCAGTGCTGAACTAGCGGTCTACGAGCAGTACTTC. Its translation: CSAELAVYEQYF.

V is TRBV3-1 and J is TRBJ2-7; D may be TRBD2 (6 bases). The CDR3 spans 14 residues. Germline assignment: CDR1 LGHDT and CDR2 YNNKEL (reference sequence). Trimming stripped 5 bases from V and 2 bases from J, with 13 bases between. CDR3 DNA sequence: TGTGCCAGCAGCATGTCTAGCGCGACCTACGAGCAGTACTTC. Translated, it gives CASSMSSATYEQYF.

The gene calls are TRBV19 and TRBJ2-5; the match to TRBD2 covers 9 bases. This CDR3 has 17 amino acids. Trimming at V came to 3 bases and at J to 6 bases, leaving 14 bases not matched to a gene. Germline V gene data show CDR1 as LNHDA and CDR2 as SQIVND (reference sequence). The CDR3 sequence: CASSIEGRLAGLKTQYF. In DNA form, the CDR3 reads TGTGCCAGTAGTATCGAGGGTCGGCTAGCGGGATTGAAGACCCAGTACTTC.